A selection of T cell receptor beta chains follows, all from one sample in a study of regulatory T cells in long-lasting Graves disease. TCRdb re-called the multiplex PCR reads through MiXCR, storing one row per CDR3 protein. The sample holds a few hundred thousand distinct CDR3 sequences, 18% seen once. This same sample was also taken into another study, of T cells in Graves' hyperthyroidism and ophthalmopathy.

The material was peripheral blood mononuclear cells (PBMCs), obtained at new diagnosis, from a patient treated with antithyroid drugs. These receptors were taken from a woman in her thirties with Graves disease. CDR3s include the opening cysteine and the closing phenylalanine or tryptophan. Fields, in order: CDR3 DNA, CDR3 protein, V gene, J gene, clone size, D gene. A D gene is named only where the DNA matches it firmly. Clone size, where shown, is once, few, many, or a class for clones that have expanded.

TGTGCCAGCAGACCCGGGACAGGGCCCTACGAGCAGTACTTC	CASRPGTGPYEQYF	TRBV12-3/TRBV12-4	TRBJ2-7	few	TRBD1
TGCGCCAGCAGCTCGCCCCCTGGGGCGGGGGAAAACATTCAGTACTTC	CASSSPPGAGENIQYF	TRBV5-1	TRBJ2-4	-	TRBD2
TGTGCCAGCAGCGGACAGGGGGGGTCCTACAATGAGCAGTTCTTC	CASSGQGGSYNEQFF	TRBV2	TRBJ2-1	many	TRBD1
TGTGCCAGCAGCTGGGGGGACAATCTGAACACTGAAGCTTTCTTT	CASSWGDNLNTEAFF	TRBV5-6	TRBJ1-1	many	-
TGTGCCAGCAGCCTGACGACTAGCGGGGGGGTAGAGACCCAGTACTTC	CASSLTTSGGVETQYF	TRBV3-1	TRBJ2-5	many	TRBD2
TGCAGTGCATGGACGGGAGCTGGGCCCCAGCATTTT	CSAWTGAGPQHF	TRBV20-1	TRBJ1-5	few	-
TGTGCCAGCAGCTTGGTGGAAGGCAATGAGCAGTTCTTC	CASSLVEGNEQFF	TRBV5-6	TRBJ2-1	many	-
TGTGCCAGCAGGATGATAGGACAGTCGAATCAGCCCCAGCATTTT	CASRMIGQSNQPQHF	TRBV6-1	TRBJ1-5	many	-
TGTGCCAGCAGCTCGTCCCCCGGGTGGGGGGGCGGGGAGCTGTTTTTT	CASSSSPGWGGGELFF	TRBV11-2	TRBJ2-2	-	TRBD2
TGTGCCAGCACTACCGGGGCGGCAGGGCTAGTCACCCTCCACTTT	CASTTGAAGLVTLHF	TRBV6-1	TRBJ1-6	many	-
TGTGCCAGTAGCCGGACAGTAGGGGATTCACCCCTCCACTTT	CASSRTVGDSPLHF	TRBV19	TRBJ1-6	-	-
TGCAGTGTAGGTTCGGGGGCGGACACTGAAGCTTTCTTT	CSVGSGADTEAFF	TRBV20-1	TRBJ1-1	many	-
TGTGCCAGCAACTCCGGGACTAGCGGGGGGTATACGCAGTATTTT	CASNSGTSGGYTQYF	TRBV9	TRBJ2-3	many	TRBD2
TGTGCCAGCAGTTTTGGGCTCGACAGTTACACTGAAGCTTTCTTT	CASSFGLDSYTEAFF	TRBV12-3/TRBV12-4	TRBJ1-1	many	-
TGTGCCGGCAGCCTACGACAGGGGACTGGAAACACCATATATTTT	CAGSLRQGTGNTIYF	TRBV11-2	TRBJ1-3	few	TRBD1
TGTGCCAGCAGCTTAATGACTAGCGGGGGGGGCCGACGACGTTACAATGAGCAGTTCTTC	CASSLMTSGGGRRRYNEQFF	TRBV11-2	TRBJ2-1	-	TRBD2
TGCAGTGCTAGCGAACGGAGGGGAACCCACGAGCAGTACTTC	CSASERRGTHEQYF	TRBV20-1	TRBJ2-7	many	-
TGTGCCAGCAGTGAAGCCCAGACATCAGAAGCTTTCTTT	CASSEAQTSEAFF	TRBV6-1	TRBJ1-1	many	-
TGTGCCAGCAGTTTTAGCGGGGGCTGGGAGACCCAGTACTTC	CASSFSGGWETQYF	TRBV12-3/TRBV12-4	TRBJ2-5	many	TRBD2
TGCAGTGCAAACGGACCAGTTGCCCAGCCCCAGCATTTT	CSANGPVAQPQHF	TRBV20-1	TRBJ1-5	many	-
TGTGCCAGCAGCCTCGGACTAGCGGGGAACCCCTACGAGCAGTACTTC	CASSLGLAGNPYEQYF	TRBV27	TRBJ2-7	once	TRBD2
TGTGCCAGCAGCTTGTATGGGGGGGCCTCGGCAAATGAGCAGTTCTTC	CASSLYGGASANEQFF	TRBV11-1	TRBJ2-1	-	-
TGCAGTGCCTTAACCGGGACAGTGGAGACCCAGTACTTC	CSALTGTVETQYF	TRBV20-1	TRBJ2-5	many	TRBD1
TGTGCCAGCAGCTCCAGACTTGGGAGAGCTTTCTTT	CASSSRLGRAFF	TRBV5-8	TRBJ1-1	-	-
TGCGCCAGCAGCCAAGATGGTGGACAGGGGATTCTCTACGAGCAGTACTTC	CASSQDGGQGILYEQYF	TRBV4-1	TRBJ2-7	many	TRBD1
TGCAGTGCTAGAGGACAGGGCTATGGCTACACCTTC	CSARGQGYGYTF	TRBV20-1	TRBJ1-2	many	TRBD1
TGTGCCAGCAGGGAAACCCTGAACACTGAAGCTTTCTTT	CASRETLNTEAFF	TRBV6-4	TRBJ1-1	many	-
TGTGCCAGTACCCCCGGGACACCTCCAGATACGCAGTATTTT	CASTPGTPPDTQYF	TRBV19	TRBJ2-3	-	-
TGTGCCAGCAGGGGCGGGGGCGGTAGGCACGAGCAGTACTTC	CASRGGGGRHEQYF	TRBV3-1	TRBJ2-7	many	-
TGTGCCAGCAGTGAAAATTTGAACACTGAAGCTTTCTTT	CASSENLNTEAFF	TRBV6-1	TRBJ1-1	many	-
TGTGCCAGCAGCGATACGGGAATAGGTGAAAAACTGTTTTTT	CASSDTGIGEKLFF	TRBV25-1	TRBJ1-4	few	-
TGTGCCAGCAGCTTAGACCAACCCCGACATAGCGGGGGGGCTCCCGGGGAGCTGTTTTTT	CASSLDQPRHSGGAPGELFF	TRBV11-3	TRBJ2-2	-	TRBD2
TGTGCCTCCCTGGGGGGGTTTGACAATCAGCCCCAGCATTTT	CASLGGFDNQPQHF	TRBV2	TRBJ1-5	few	-
TGTGCCAGCAGCCTTAGCGGGAGGCTCAATGAGCAGTTCTTC	CASSLSGRLNEQFF	TRBV11-2	TRBJ2-1	once	TRBD2
TGTGCCAGCAGTCCCTCTCCAGGGGGCGGGCGAACTGAAGCTTTCTTT	CASSPSPGGGRTEAFF	TRBV12-3/TRBV12-4	TRBJ1-1	-	TRBD1
TGTGCCAGTAGTGCGGACAGGGGGAACTATGGCTACACCTTC	CASSADRGNYGYTF	TRBV19	TRBJ1-2	-	TRBD1
TGCAGTGCTAGCACAGGGGGCTATGGCTACACCTTC	CSASTGGYGYTF	TRBV20-1	TRBJ1-2	many	TRBD1
TGTGCCAGCAGCGTAGCGGGTAGCGGGGGCACAGATACGCAGTATTTT	CASSVAGSGGTDTQYF	TRBV9	TRBJ2-3	-	TRBD2
TGTGCCAGCAGAGATACAGGATCAGTCGGCTACACCTTC	CASRDTGSVGYTF	TRBV6-1	TRBJ1-2	many	-
TGTGCCGGTAGTATTTGGCTAGCGGGGAACGGGGAGCTGTTTTTT	CAGSIWLAGNGELFF	TRBV19	TRBJ2-2	-	TRBD2
TGCGCCAGCAGCCAAGAGTCCCCTACTAGCGGGGGGCCCACAGATACGCAGTATTTT	CASSQESPTSGGPTDTQYF	TRBV4-1	TRBJ2-3	many	TRBD2
TGTGCCAGCAGTTTAATGGCCGGGGGGGCTCAGCCCCAGCATTTT	CASSLMAGGAQPQHF	TRBV12-3/TRBV12-4	TRBJ1-5	many	-
TGTGCCAGCAGTCCAGGGGGGGGCGTATTAGGTGAAAAACTGTTTTTT	CASSPGGGVLGEKLFF	TRBV27	TRBJ1-4	many	TRBD1
TGCGCCAGCAGCCGGACAGGAGTGGGCGGGGAGCTGTTTTTT	CASSRTGVGGELFF	TRBV5-1	TRBJ2-2	many	TRBD1
TGCAGTGCACAATTTGGGGTGGGTCAGCCCCAGCATTTT	CSAQFGVGQPQHF	TRBV20-1	TRBJ1-5	many	-
TGTGCCAGCAGCCCGGGACTTTCTGTTTCCTACGAGCAGTACTTC	CASSPGLSVSYEQYF	TRBV4-2	TRBJ2-7	many	-